Presented here are 13 T cell receptor beta chains from one specimen sequenced in a study of blood T cell repertoires in COVID-19. Only in-frame clones appear in the TCRdb table, and some are missing; sequencing was by immunoSEQ multiplex PCR. In the table there are hundreds of thousands of clones, about 85% of which are singletons. Sequenced input: peripheral blood. These receptors all stem from a man in his sixties who had recovered from COVID-19.

The V call is TRBV30, the J call TRBJ2-3; 7 positions agree with TRBD1. The CDR3 totals 15 residues. The J segment lost 5 bases and the V segment lost 3 bases, leaving 11 bases of the junction unmatched. The germline V gene encodes CDR1 GTSNPN and CDR2 SVGIG (reference sequence). The CDR3: CAWSPDRVKEDTQYF. The CDR3 DNA follows: TGTGCCTGGAGCCCAGACAGGGTTAAAGAAGATACGCAGTATTTT.

V usage is TRBV18 and J usage is TRBJ2-2; D remains unclear. From germline, CDR1 is KGHSH and CDR2 LQKENI. This CDR3 is built from 13 residues. V was trimmed by 3 bases and J by 3 bases, leaving 5 bases between them. The CDR3 nucleotides are TGTGCCAGCTCACCCCCAGACACCGGGGAGCTGTTTTTT. Encoded protein: CASSPPDTGELFF.

CDR3 nucleotide sequence: TGTGCCAGCAGCTTCGGGGCCAGGGGATCTTCCGGGGAGCTGTTTTTT. This gives the protein CASSFGARGSSGELFF. The chain uses TRBV5-6 and TRBJ2-2, with D maybe TRBD1 (6 bases). The length of the CDR3 is 16 residues. Between the trimmed V and J ends, which lost 2 bases and 6 bases, there was a span of 17 bases. CDR1 and CDR2 (germline): SGHDT, YYEEEE. Looking up the rest from reference TRBV5-6 and TRBJ2-2 gives the full variable domain: DAGVTQSPTHLIKTRGQQVTLRCSPKSGHDTVSWYQQALGQGPQFIFQYYEEEERQRGNFPDRFSGHQFPNYSSELNVNALLLGDSALYLCASSFGARGSSGELFFGEGSRLTVL.

V and J are TRBV2 and TRBJ1-1; TRBD1 is a possible D gene (5 bases). Germline V gene sequence: CDR1 SNHLY, CDR2 FYNNEI. This CDR3 is 13 amino acids long. Trimming took 10 bases from V and 1 from J, leaving 13 bases between them. The CDR3 spells CATLAGPNTEAFF. DNA for the CDR3: TGTGCCACCCTCGCGGGGCCGAACACTGAAGCTTTCTTT.

This sequence joins TRBV10-3 and TRBJ1-6; D is unclear. Germline CDR1 and CDR2: ENHRY and SYGVKD. CDR3 length equals 15 residues. With 0 bases removed from V and 4 bases from J, the gap between germline ends came to 7 bases. The CDR3 sequence: CAISESTDYNSPLHF. As DNA, the CDR3 is TGTGCCATCAGTGAGTCGACTGATTATAATTCACCCCTCCACTTT.

The chain joins TRBV24-1 to TRBJ2-3; D is possibly TRBD1 (6 bases). Trimming removed 5 bases from V and 3 bases from J, with 11 bases in between. This CDR3 comprises 14 residues. Germline V CDR1 and CDR2: KGHDR, SFDVKD. CDR3 region: CATSATGQTDTQYF. The DNA of the CDR3 is TGTGCCACCAGTGCCACAGGGCAAACAGATACGCAGTATTTT.

The count of this clone is one. The rearrangement uses TRBV7-9 and TRBJ1-4, with D possibly being TRBD1 (6 bases). Germline CDR1 SEHNR, CDR2 FQNEAQ (reference sequence). Trimming took off 5 bases at V and 0 bases at J, with 7 bases between the two ends. This CDR3 comprises 14 residues. CDR3 nucleotides: TGTGCCAGCAGCCACAGGGCAACTAATGAAAAACTGTTTTTT. Protein: CASSHRATNEKLFF.

V and J are TRBV19 and TRBJ1-4; 11 bases line up with TRBD1. The CDR3 length is 16 residues. Per the germline V gene, CDR1 is LNHDA and CDR2 is SQIVND (reference sequence). Trimming at V came to 3 bases and at J to 7 bases, leaving 7 bases not matched to a gene. For the CDR3, the DNA is TGTGCCAGTAGTATCTCAAGGGACAGGGGGACTGAAAAACTGTTTTTT. Translated, it gives CASSISRDRGTEKLFF.

The V and J genes are TRBV6-1 and TRBJ2-7; weak D call: TRBD2 (5 bases). Deletions cut 2 bases from V and 5 bases from J, with 7 bases between. The CDR3 is 12 amino acids. Per the germline V gene, CDR1 is MNHNS and CDR2 is SASEGT. The DNA of the CDR3 is TGTGCCAGCAGTGAACCCGGGGACGAGCAGTACGTC. Translating gives CASSEPGDEQYV.

The chain uses TRBV5-1 and TRBJ1-2; the match to TRBD1 covers 9 bases. This CDR3 spans 15 amino acids. V shed 0 bases and J 8 bases; nucleotides not matched to a gene: 8. The germline gives CDR1 SGHRS, CDR2 YFSETQ. CDR3 sequence reads: CASSLGTGQGLGYTF. The CDR3 DNA is TGCGCCAGCAGCTTGGGTACGGGACAGGGATTAGGCTACACCTTC.

The CDR3 region has the DNA TGTGCCAGCAGCCCCCGGACAGCTAGCACAGATACGCAGTATTTT. Its protein is CASSPRTASTDTQYF. The chain combines TRBV11-3 with TRBJ2-3; TRBD1 might be the D (6 bases). V lost 5 bases to trimming and J lost 0 bases, with 12 bases between them. The germline V gene encodes CDR1 SGHNT and CDR2 YENEEA. CDR3 size: 15 residues. Drawing the rest from reference TRBV11-3 and TRBJ2-3, the complete variable domain is EAGVVQSPRYKIIEKKQPVAFWCNPISGHNTLYWYLQNLGQGPELLIRYENEEAVDDSQLPKDRFSAERLKGVDSTLKIQPAELGDSAVYLCASSPRTASTDTQYFGPGTRLTVL.

Comment on this clone: Other DNA variants within this sample encode the same CDR3. The chain is built from TRBV6-6 and TRBJ1-5; D remains unclear. The CDR3 contains 13 residues. Germline assignment: CDR1 MNHNY and CDR2 SVGAGI (reference sequence). V lost 2 bases to trimming and J lost 4 bases, with 6 bases between them. As DNA, the CDR3 is TGTGCCAGCAGTTACGGCGGAAATCAGCCCCAGCATTTT. Protein sequence: CASSYGGNQPQHF.

The J gene is TRBJ1-4, the V gene TRBV18; 10 bases agree with TRBD1. From germline, CDR1 is KGHSH and CDR2 LQKENI. The CDR3 consists of 16 residues. V lost 6 bases, J lost 8 bases, and 12 bases stayed unmatched. Here the CDR3 reads CASSSDQRDRGEKLFF. CDR3 sequence (DNA): TGTGCCAGCTCGTCAGATCAACGGGACAGGGGAGAAAAACTGTTTTTT.